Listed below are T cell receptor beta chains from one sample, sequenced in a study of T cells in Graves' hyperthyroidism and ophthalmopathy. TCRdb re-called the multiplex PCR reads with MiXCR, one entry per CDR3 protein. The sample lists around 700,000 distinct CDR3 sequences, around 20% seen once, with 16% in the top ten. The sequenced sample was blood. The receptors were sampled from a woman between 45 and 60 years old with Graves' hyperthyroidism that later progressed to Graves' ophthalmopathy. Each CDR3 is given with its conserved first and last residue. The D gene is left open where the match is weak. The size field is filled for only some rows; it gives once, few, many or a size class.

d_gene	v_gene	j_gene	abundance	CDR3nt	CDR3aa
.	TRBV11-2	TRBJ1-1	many	TGTGCCAGCAGCTTAGAAGGGGGGGCTGAAGCTTTCTTT	CASSLEGGAEAFF
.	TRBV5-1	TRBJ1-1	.	TGCGCCAGCAGCTTGGACTTTGTGAACACTGAAGCTTTCTTT	CASSLDFVNTEAFF
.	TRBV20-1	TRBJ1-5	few	TGCAGTGCTAGAGTTTCCGGACAGCCCCAGCATTTT	CSARVSGQPQHF
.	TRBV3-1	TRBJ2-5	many	TGTGCCAGCAGCTCCGGGACGGAACACGAGTACTTC	CASSSGTEHEYF
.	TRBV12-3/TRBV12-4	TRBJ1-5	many	TGTGCCAGCAGTTTATACGAGGGGACCAATCAGCCCCAGCATTTT	CASSLYEGTNQPQHF
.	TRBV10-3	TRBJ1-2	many	TGTGCCATCGGCAGCCAGGCCTCCTTACTCTATGGCTACACCTTC	CAIGSQASLLYGYTF
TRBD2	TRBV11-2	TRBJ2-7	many	TGTGCCAGCAGCTTAGCCGTCCGGGGGGACTCCTACGAGCAGTACTTC	CASSLAVRGDSYEQYF
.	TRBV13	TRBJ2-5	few	TGTGCCAGCAGCTTAGGGACCTTGGCGTACTTC	CASSLGTLAYF
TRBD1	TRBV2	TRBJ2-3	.	TGTGCCAGCAGTGTGGGGACAGTACCCACAGATACGCAGTATTTT	CASSVGTVPTDTQYF
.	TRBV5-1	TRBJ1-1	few	TGCGCCAGCAGCTTGGCCGGGACATTGAACACTGAAGCTTTCTTT	CASSLAGTLNTEAFF
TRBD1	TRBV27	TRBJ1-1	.	TGTGCCAGCAGGCCGACAGGGGGGGGCCCGGGGAACACTGAAGCTTTCTTT	CASRPTGGGPGNTEAFF
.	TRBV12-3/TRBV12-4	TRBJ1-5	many	TGTGCCAGCAGTGCCGAAGTACGCAATCAGCCCCAGCATTTT	CASSAEVRNQPQHF
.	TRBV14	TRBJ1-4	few	TGTGCCAGCAGCGAGGTCAATGAAAAACTGTTTTTT	CASSEVNEKLFF
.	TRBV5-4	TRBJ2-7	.	TGTGCCAGCAGCTCCGTCGGCTCCCCCTACGAGCAGTACTTC	CASSSVGSPYEQYF
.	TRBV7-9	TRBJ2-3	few	TGTGCCAGCAGCGCCTTAATGGTTAGCACAGATACGCAGTATTTT	CASSALMVSTDTQYF
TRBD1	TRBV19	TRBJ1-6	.	TGTGCCAGTAGTACCGGGACAGGGGTGAATTCACCCCTCCACTTT	CASSTGTGVNSPLHF
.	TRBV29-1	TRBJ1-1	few	TGCAGCGTTTTCGTCTCGAACACTGAAGCTTTCTTT	CSVFVSNTEAFF
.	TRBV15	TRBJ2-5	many	TGTGCCACCAGCAGAGATTTGGGCCCGCAAGAGACCCAGTACTTC	CATSRDLGPQETQYF
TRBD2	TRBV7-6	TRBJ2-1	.	TGTGCCAGCAGCTTAAGCCTAGCGGGGGGGCGGGAGCAGTTCTTC	CASSLSLAGGREQFF
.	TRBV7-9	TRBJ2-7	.	TGTGCCAGCAGCTTATGGGGTGTTGGAGAGGGATACGAGCAGTACTTC	CASSLWGVGEGYEQYF
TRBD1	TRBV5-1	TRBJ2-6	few	TGCGCCAGCAGGCGGACAGGGGGCATCTCTGGGGCCAACGTCCTGACTTTC	CASRRTGGISGANVLTF
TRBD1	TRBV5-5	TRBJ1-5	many	TGTGCCAGCAGCAGCGGGACAGGGGGTAACAATCAGCCCCAGCATTTT	CASSSGTGGNNQPQHF
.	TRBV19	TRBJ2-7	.	TGTGCCAGTAGTATAGATGGTGGTCTCAAGTTCTACGAGCAGTACTTC	CASSIDGGLKFYEQYF
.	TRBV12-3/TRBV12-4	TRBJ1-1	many	TGTGCCAGCAGTTCCGGGTGGGTGAACACTGAAGCTTTCTTT	CASSSGWVNTEAFF
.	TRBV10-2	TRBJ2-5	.	TGCGCCAGCAGTGATTTCAGGAGCGAGACCCAGTACTTC	CASSDFRSETQYF
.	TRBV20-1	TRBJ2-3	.	TGCAGTGCTAGATACGGGCCCACAGATACGCAGTATTTT	CSARYGPTDTQYF
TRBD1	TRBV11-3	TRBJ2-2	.	TGTGCCAGCAGCTTAGATACAGGGGGCCTGAACACCGGGGAGCTGTTTTTT	CASSLDTGGLNTGELFF
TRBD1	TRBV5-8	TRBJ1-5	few	TGTGCCAGCAGTACGGACAGGGGGCAACGTCAGCCCCAGCATTTT	CASSTDRGQRQPQHF
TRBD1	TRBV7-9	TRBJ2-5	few	TGTGCCAGCAGCTTAGCCGGGACAGGAATGCCCCAAGAGACCCAGTACTTC	CASSLAGTGMPQETQYF
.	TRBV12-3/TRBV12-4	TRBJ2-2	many	TGTGCCACCATCAAGGGAGGAGGTGTCACCGGGGAGCTGTTTTTT	CATIKGGGVTGELFF
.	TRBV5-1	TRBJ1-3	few	TGCGCCAGCAGCACTACAGGGCCTGTCGGAAACACCATATATTTT	CASSTTGPVGNTIYF
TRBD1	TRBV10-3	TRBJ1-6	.	TGTGCCACGGGGGACAGGGTAGGGAATTCACCCCTCCACTTT	CATGDRVGNSPLHF
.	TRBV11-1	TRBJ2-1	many	TGTGCCAGCAGCTTCGCGGGACAGACAGGGTCGGGGTTAGGTGAGCAGTTCTTC	CASSFAGQTGSGLGEQFF
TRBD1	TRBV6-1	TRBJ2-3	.	TGTGCCAGCAGTGCCTCGGACAGGGGAGATACGCAGTATTTT	CASSASDRGDTQYF
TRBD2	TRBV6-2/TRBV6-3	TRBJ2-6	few	TGTGCCAGCAGTTACATCTCGTGGGGAGGGACTGGGGCCAACGTCCTGACTTTC	CASSYISWGGTGANVLTF
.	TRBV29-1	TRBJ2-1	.	TGCAGCGTCAAAAACGGCAATGAGCAGTTCTTC	CSVKNGNEQFF
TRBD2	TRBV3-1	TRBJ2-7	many	TGTGCCAGCAGCCAGGGGGACTACACCTACGAGCAGTACTTC	CASSQGDYTYEQYF
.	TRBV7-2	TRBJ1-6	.	TGTGCCAGCAGCAGTAATAATTCACCCCTCCACTTT	CASSSNNSPLHF
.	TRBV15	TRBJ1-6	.	TGTGCCACCAGCAGAGAGTGGGGGGATAATTCACCCCTCCACTTT	CATSREWGDNSPLHF
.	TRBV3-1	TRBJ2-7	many	TGTGCCAGCAGCCACGGGACACTTTACGAGCAGTACTTC	CASSHGTLYEQYF
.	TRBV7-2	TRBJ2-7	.	TGTGCCAGCAGCTTTTCCGCAGCGGGCTCCTACGAGCAGTACTTC	CASSFSAAGSYEQYF
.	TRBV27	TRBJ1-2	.	TGTGCCAGCAGTTTTTGGGGTGAAAGTGGCTACACCTTC	CASSFWGESGYTF
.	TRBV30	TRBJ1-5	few	TGTGCCTGGAGTGTACAGCAATATCAGCCCCAGCATTTT	CAWSVQQYQPQHF
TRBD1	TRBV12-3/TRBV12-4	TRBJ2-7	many	TGTGCCAGCACCCGGACAGGGGGCTACGAGCAGTACTTC	CASTRTGGYEQYF
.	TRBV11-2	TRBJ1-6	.	TGTGCCAGCAGCTTAGGTCTGGCAAGGTCTAATTCACCCCTCCACTTT	CASSLGLARSNSPLHF
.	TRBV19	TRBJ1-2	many	TGTGCCAGTAGTCCGCCAGGGAAGATGGACTATGGCTACACCTTC	CASSPPGKMDYGYTF
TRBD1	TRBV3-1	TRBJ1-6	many	TGTGCCAGCAGACCGACAGGGGTCAATTCACCCCTCCACTTT	CASRPTGVNSPLHF
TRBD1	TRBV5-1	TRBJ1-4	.	TGCGCCAGCAGCTTGGCGAGACAGGGGGTTAATGAAAAACTGTTTTTT	CASSLARQGVNEKLFF
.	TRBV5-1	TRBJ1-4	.	TGCGCCAGCAAACGGGACGGGATTAATGAAAAACTGTTTTTT	CASKRDGINEKLFF
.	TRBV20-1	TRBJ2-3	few	TGCAGTGCTAGAGGACTGGTGGATACGCAGTATTTT	CSARGLVDTQYF
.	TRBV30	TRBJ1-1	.	TGTGCCTGGAGTGAACAGGCAGCCCCCAGCACTGAAGCTTTCTTT	CAWSEQAAPSTEAFF
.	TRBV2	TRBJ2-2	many	TGTGCCAGCAGACGATCAGGGAACACCGGGGAGCTGTTTTTT	CASRRSGNTGELFF
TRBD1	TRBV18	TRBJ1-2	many	TGTGCCAGCAGCCCAGGACAGGGTAATGGCTACACCTTC	CASSPGQGNGYTF